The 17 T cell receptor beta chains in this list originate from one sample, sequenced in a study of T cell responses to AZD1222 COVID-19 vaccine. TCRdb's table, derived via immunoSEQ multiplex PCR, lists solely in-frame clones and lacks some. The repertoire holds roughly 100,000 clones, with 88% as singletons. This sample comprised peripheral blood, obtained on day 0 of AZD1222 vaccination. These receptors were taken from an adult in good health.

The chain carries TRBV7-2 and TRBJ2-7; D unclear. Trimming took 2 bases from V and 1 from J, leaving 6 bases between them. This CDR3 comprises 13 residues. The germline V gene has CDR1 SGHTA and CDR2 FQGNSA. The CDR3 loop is CASSLSFSYEQYF. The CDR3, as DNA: TGTGCCAGCAGCTTAAGTTTTTCCTACGAGCAGTACTTC.

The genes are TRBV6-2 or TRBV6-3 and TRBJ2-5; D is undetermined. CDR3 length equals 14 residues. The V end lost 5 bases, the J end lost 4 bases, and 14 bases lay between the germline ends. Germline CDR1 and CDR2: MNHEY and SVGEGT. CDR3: CASSTVGRRETQYF. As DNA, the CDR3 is TGTGCCAGCAGTACAGTAGGACGAAGAGAGACCCAGTACTTC.

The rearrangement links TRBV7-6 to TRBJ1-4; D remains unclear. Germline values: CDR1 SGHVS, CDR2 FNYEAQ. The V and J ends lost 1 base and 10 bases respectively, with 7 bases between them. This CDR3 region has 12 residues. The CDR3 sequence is CASSLVSGKLFF. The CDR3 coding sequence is TGTGCCAGCAGCTTAGTCTCAGGAAAACTGTTTTTT.

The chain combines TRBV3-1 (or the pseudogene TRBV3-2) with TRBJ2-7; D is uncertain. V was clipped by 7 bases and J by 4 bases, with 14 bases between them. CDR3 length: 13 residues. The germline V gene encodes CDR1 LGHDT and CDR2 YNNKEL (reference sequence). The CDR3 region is CASMGSSKYEQYF. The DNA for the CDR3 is TGTGCCAGCATGGGTAGCTCGAAGTACGAGCAGTACTTC.

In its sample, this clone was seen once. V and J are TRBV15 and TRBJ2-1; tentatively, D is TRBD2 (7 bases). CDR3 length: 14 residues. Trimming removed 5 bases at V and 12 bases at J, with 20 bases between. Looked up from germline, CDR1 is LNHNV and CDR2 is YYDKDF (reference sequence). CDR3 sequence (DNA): TGTGCCACCAGCCCCCGGGGGGCGTGGAGGGGGCAGTTCTTC. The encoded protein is CATSPRGAWRGQFF.

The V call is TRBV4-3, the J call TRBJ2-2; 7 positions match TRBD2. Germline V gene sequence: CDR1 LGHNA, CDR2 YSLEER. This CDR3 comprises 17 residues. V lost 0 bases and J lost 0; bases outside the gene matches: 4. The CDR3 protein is CASSQEPSGTNTGELFF. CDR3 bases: TGCGCCAGCAGCCAAGAACCTAGCGGCACGAACACCGGGGAGCTGTTTTTT.

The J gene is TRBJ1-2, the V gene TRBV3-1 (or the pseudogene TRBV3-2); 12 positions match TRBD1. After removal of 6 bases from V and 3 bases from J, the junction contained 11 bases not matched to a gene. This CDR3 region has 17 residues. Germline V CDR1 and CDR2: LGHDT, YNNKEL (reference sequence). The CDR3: CASSPWDRGLNDYGYTF. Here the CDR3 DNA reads TGTGCCAGCAGTCCCTGGGACAGGGGGCTTAATGACTATGGCTACACCTTC.

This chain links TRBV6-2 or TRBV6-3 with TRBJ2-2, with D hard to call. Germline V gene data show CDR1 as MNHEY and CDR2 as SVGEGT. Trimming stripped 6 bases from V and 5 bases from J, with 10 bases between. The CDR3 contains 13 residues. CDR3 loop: CASSLRRTGELFF. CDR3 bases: TGTGCCAGCAGCCTGAGGAGAACCGGGGAGCTGTTTTTT.

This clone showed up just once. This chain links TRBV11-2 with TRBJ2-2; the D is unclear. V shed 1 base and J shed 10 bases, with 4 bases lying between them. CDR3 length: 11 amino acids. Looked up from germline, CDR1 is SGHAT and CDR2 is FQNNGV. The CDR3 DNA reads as TGTGCCAGCAGCTTAGCTGCGGAGCTGTTTTTT. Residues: CASSLAAELFF. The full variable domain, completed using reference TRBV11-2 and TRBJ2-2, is EAGVAQSPRYKIIEKRQSVAFWCNPISGHATLYWYQQILGQGPKLLIQFQNNGVVDDSQLPKDRFSAERLKGVDSTLKIQPAKLEDSAVYLCASSLAAELFFGEGSRLTVL.

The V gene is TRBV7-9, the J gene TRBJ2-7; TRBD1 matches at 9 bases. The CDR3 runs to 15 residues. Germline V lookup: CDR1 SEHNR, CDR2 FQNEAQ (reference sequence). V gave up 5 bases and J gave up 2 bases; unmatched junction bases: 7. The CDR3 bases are TGTGCCAGCAGCGCAAGGACAGGGGCACCCTACGAGCAGTACTTC. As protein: CASSARTGAPYEQYF.

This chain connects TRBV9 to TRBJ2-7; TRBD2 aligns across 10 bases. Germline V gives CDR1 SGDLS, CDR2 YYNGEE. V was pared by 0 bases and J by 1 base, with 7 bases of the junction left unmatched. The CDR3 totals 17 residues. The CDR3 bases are TGTGCCAGCAGCGTAGATGGACTAGCGGACTCATCCTACGAGCAGTACTTC. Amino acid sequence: CASSVDGLADSSYEQYF. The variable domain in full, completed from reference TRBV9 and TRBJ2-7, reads DSGVTQTPKHLITATGQRVTLRCSPRSGDLSVYWYQQSLDQGLQFLIQYYNGEERAKGNILERFSAQQFPDLHSELNLSSLELGDSALYFCASSVDGLADSSYEQYFGPGTRLTVT.

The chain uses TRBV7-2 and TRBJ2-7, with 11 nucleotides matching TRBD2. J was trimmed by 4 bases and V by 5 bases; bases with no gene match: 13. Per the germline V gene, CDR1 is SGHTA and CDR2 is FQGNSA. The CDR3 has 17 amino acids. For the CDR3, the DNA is TGTGCCAGCAGCCCGCTAGGGAGCCCTAGCGGGGGGTACGAGCAGTACTTC. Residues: CASSPLGSPSGGYEQYF.

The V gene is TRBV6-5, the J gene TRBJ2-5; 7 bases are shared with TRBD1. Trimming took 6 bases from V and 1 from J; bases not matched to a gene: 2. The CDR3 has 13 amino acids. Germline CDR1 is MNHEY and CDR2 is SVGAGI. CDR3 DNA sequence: TGTGCCAGCAGAACAGGGGCCCAAGAGACCCAGTACTTC. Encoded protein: CASRTGAQETQYF.

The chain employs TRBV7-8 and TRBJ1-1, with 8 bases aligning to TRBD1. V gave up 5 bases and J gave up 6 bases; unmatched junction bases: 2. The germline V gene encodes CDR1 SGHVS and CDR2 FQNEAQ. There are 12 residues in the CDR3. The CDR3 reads CASSPTGAEAFF. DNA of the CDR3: TGTGCCAGCAGCCCGACAGGGGCTGAAGCTTTCTTT.

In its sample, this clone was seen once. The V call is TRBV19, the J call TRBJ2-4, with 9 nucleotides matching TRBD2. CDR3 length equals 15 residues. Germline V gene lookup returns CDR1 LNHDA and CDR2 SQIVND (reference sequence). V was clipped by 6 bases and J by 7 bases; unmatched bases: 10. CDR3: CASSPDGTSLNIQYF. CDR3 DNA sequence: TGTGCCAGTAGCCCCGACGGGACTAGCCTCAACATTCAGTACTTC. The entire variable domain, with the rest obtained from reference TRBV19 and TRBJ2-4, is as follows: DGGITQSPKYLFRKEGQNVTLSCEQNLNHDAMYWYRQDPGQGLRLIYYSQIVNDFQKGDIAEGYSVSREKKESFPLTVTSAQKNPTAFYLCASSPDGTSLNIQYFGAGTRLSVL.

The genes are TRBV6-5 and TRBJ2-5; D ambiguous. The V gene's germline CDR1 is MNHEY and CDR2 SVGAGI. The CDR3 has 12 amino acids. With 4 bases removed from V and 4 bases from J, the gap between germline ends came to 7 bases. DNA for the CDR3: TGTGCCAGCAGTTTCCTAAGAGAGACCCAGTACTTC. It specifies CASSFLRETQYF.

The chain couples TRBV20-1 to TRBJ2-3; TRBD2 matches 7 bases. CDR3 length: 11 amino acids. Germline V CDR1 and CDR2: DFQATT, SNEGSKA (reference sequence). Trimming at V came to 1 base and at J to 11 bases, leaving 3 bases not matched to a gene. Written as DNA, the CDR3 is TGCAGTGCTAGAGCCTCTAGCGGGCAGTATTTT. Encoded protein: CSARASSGQYF.